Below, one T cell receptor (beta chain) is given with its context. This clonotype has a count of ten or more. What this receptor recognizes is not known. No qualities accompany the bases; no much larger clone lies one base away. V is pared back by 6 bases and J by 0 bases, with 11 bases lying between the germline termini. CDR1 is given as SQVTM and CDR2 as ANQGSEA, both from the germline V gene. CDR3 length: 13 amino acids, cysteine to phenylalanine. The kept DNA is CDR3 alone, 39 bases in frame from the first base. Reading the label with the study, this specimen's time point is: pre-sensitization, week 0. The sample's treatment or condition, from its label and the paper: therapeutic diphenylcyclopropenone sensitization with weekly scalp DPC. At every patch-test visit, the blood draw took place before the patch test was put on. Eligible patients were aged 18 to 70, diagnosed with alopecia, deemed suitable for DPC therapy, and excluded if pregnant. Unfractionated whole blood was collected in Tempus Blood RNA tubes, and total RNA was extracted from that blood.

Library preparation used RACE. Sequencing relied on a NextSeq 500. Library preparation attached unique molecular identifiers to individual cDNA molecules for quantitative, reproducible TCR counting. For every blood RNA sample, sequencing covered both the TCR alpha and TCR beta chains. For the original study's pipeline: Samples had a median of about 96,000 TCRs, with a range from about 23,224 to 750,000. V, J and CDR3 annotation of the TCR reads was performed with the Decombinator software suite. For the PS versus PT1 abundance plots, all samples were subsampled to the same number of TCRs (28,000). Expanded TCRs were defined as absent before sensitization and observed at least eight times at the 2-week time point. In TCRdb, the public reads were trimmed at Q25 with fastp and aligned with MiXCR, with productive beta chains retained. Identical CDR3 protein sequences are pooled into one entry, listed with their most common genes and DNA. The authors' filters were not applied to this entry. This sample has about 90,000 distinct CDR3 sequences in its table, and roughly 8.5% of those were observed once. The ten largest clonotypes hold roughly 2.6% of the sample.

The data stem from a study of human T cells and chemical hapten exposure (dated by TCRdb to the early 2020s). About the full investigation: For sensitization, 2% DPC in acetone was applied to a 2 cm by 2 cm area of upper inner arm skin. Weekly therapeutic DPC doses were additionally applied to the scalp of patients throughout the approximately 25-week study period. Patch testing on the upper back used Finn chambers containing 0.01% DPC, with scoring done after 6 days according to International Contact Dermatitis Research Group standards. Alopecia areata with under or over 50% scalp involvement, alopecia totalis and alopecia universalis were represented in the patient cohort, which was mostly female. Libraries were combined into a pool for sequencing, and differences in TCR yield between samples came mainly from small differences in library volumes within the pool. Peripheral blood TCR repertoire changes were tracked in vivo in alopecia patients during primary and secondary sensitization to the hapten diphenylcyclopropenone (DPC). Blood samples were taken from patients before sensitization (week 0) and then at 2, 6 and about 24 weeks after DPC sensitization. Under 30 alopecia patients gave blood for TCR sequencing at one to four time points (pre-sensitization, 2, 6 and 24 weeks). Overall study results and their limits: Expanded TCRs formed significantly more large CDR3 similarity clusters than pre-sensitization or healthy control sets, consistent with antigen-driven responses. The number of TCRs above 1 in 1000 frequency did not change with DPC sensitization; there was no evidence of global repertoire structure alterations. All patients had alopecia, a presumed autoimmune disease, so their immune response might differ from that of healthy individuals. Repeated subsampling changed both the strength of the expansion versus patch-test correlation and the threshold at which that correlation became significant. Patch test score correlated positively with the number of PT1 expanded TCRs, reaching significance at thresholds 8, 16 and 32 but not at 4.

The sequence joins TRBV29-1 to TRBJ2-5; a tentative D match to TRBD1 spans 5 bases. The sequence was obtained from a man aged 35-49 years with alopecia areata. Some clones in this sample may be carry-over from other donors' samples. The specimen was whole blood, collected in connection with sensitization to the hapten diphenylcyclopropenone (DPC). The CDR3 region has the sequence CSVTPGYQETQYF. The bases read TGCAGCGTCACCCCAGGGTACCAAGAGACCCAGTACTTC.